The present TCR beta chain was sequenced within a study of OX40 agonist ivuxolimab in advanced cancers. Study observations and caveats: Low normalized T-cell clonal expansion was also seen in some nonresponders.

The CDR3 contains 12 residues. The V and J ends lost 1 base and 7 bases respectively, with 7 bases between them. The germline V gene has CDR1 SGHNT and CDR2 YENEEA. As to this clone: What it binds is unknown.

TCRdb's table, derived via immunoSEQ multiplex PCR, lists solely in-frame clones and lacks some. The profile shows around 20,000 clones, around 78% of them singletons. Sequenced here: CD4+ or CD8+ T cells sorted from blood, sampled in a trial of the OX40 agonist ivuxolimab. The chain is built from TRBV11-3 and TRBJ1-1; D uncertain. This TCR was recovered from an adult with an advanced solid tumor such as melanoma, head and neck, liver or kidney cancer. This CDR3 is CASSLGLGEAFF. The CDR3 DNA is TGTGCCAGCAGCTTAGGCCTGGGTGAAGCTTTCTTT.